This TCR beta chain emerged from a study of cytomegalovirus exposure and HLA in healthy donors. For this clone: The antigen remains undetermined.

Primers: 60 Vbeta forward and 13 Jbeta reverse. Using immunoSEQ multiplex PCR, the repertoire was profiled, and TCRdb retains in-frame clones only, with some absent. The sample lists 95,000 to 150,000 clones, roughly 80% seen once, with approximately 31% in the top ten. Whole-study findings and limits: Generally TCR sequences proved uncommon, though certain public TCRs appeared in numerous donors. Reported performance of the classifier showed diagnosis of cytomegalovirus status with high specificity and sensitivity.

V dropped 3 bases and J dropped 3; count of bases not matched to a gene: 7. The germline V gene encodes CDR1 KGHSH and CDR2 LQKENI. This CDR3 is built from 15 residues. The sequence derives from a man between 60 and 75 years old in good health and CMV-seropositive. V usage is TRBV18 and J usage is TRBJ1-2; 7 positions agree with TRBD1. Sequencing input: PBMCs. The CDR3 region is CASSPTGRSDYGYTF. The CDR3 nucleotides read TGTGCCAGCTCACCGACAGGGAGATCTGACTATGGCTACACCTTC.